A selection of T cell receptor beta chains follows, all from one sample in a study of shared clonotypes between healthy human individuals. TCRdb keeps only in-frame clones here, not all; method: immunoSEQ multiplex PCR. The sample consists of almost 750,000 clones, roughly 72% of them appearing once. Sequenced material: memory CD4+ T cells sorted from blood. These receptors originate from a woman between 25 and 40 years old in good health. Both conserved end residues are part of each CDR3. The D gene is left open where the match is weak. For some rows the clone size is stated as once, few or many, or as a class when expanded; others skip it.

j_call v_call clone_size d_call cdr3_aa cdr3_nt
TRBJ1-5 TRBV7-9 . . CASSWGVGGGNQPQHF TGTGCCAGCAGCTGGGGTGTTGGAGGAGGCAATCAGCCCCAGCATTTT
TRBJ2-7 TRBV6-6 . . CASSYSAYEQYF TGTGCCAGCAGTTATAGTGCATACGAGCAGTACTTC
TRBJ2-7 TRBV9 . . CASSSSSYEQYF TGTGCCAGCAGCTCCAGCTCCTACGAGCAGTACTTC
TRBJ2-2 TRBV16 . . CASSQSFTGELFF TGTGCCAGCAGCCAATCGTTCACCGGGGAGCTGTTTTTT
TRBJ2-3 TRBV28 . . CASSRTESDTQYF TGTGCCAGCAGTAGGACAGAGTCAGATACGCAGTATTTT
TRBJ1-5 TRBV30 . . CAWSEWAGNQPQHF TGTGCCTGGAGTGAGTGGGCCGGCAATCAGCCCCAGCATTTT
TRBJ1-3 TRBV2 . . CASRYTGNTIYF TGTGCCAGCAGGTACACTGGAAACACCATATATTTT
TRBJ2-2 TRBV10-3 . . CAISDNGEELFF TGTGCCATCAGTGATAACGGCGAGGAGCTGTTTTTT
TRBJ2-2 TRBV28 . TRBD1 CASRLRTGNTGELFF TGTGCCAGCAGACTTAGGACAGGGAACACCGGGGAGCTGTTTTTT
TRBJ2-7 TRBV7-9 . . CASSHVGNREQYF TGTGCCAGCAGTCACGTCGGCAATCGGGAGCAGTACTTC
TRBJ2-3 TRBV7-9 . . CASSLAPLAVPGDTQYF TGTGCCAGCAGCTTAGCCCCACTAGCCGTCCCCGGGGATACGCAGTATTTT
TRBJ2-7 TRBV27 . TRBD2 CASSSAVAGGPYEQYF TGTGCCAGCAGTTCCGCCGTAGCGGGAGGGCCTTACGAGCAGTACTTC
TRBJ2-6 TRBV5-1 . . CASSRLEDPSPGANVLTF TGCGCCAGCAGCCGCCTCGAAGACCCCTCCCCTGGGGCCAACGTCCTGACTTTC
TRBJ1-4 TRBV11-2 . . CASSLRGFNEKLFF TGTGCCAGCAGCTTACGGGGCTTTAATGAAAAACTGTTTTTT
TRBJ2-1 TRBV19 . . CASSPRLGPYNEQFF TGTGCCAGTAGTCCCCGGTTAGGGCCCTACAATGAGCAGTTCTTC
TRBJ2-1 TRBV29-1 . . CSVDLNFLQDEQFF TGCAGCGTTGATTTAAATTTCCTCCAGGATGAGCAGTTCTTC
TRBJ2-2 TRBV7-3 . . CASSLTSSYTGELFF TGTGCCAGCAGCCTAACTAGCTCATACACCGGGGAGCTGTTTTTT
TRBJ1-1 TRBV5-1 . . CASSLSGTLTEAFF TGCGCCAGCAGCTTATCCGGGACATTAACTGAAGCTTTCTTT
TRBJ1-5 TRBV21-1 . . CASSKGRVGNQPQHF TGTGCCAGCAGCAAGGGCAGGGTTGGCAATCAGCCCCAGCATTTT
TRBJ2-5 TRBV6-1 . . CASSEDLGAQETQYF TGTGCCAGCAGTGAAGATCTGGGGGCACAAGAGACCCAGTACTTC
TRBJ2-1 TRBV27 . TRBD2 CASSPLGLAGLGEQFF TGTGCCAGCAGTCCCCTGGGACTAGCGGGTCTAGGTGAGCAGTTCTTC
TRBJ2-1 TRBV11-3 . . CASSLPSRGASYNEQFF TGTGCCAGCAGCTTACCGTCCCGCGGAGCCTCCTACAATGAGCAGTTCTTC
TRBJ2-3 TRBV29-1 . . CSVEDGWQATDTQYF TGCAGCGTTGAAGACGGGTGGCAGGCCACAGATACGCAGTATTTT
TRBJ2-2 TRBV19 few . CASSPRGLPGELFF TGTGCCAGTAGTCCTCGGGGGCTACCCGGGGAGCTGTTTTTT
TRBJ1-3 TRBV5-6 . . CASSFGAAGNTIYF TGTGCCAGCAGCTTCGGGGCAGCTGGAAACACCATATATTTT
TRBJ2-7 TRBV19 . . CASSKQGGGSYEQYF TGTGCCAGTAGTAAACAGGGTGGGGGCTCCTACGAGCAGTACTTC
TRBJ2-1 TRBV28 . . CASSDWKGPYNEQFF TGTGCCAGCTCGGATTGGAAGGGGCCGTACAATGAGCAGTTCTTC
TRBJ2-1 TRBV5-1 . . CASSFGGLGEQFF TGCGCCAGCAGCTTCGGCGGACTGGGGGAGCAGTTCTTC
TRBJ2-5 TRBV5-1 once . CASSLGPGKEETQYF TGCGCCAGCAGCTTGGGCCCCGGGAAGGAAGAGACCCAGTACTTC
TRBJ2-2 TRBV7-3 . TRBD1 CASSSRQGSTGELFF TGTGCCAGCAGCTCCCGACAGGGATCCACCGGGGAGCTGTTTTTT
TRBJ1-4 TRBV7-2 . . CASSLAVGLDEKLFF TGTGCCAGCAGCTTAGCTGTGGGACTGGATGAAAAACTGTTTTTT
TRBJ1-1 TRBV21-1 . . CASSSRVSSEAFF TGTGCCAGCAGCAGCAGGGTTTCCTCGGAGGCTTTCTTT
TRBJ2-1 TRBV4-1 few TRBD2 CASSSPTSGSGNEQFF TGCGCCAGCAGTTCCCCCACTAGCGGGAGTGGCAATGAGCAGTTCTTC
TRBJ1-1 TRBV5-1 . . CASSKPPPTGNTEAFF TGCGCCAGCAGCAAGCCTCCCCCGACAGGGAACACTGAAGCTTTCTTT
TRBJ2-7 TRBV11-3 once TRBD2 CASSSSGLATAEQYF TGTGCCAGCAGCTCATCGGGACTAGCAACGGCGGAGCAGTACTTC
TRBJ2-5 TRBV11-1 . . CASSLDRGRETQYF TGTGCCAGCAGCTTAGATCGGGGTCGGGAGACCCAGTACTTC
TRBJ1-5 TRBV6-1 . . CASKSGQGQPQHF TGTGCCAGCAAGTCGGGGCAAGGACAGCCCCAGCATTTT
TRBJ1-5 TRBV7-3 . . CASSLDRAKLLVSNQPQHF TGTGCCAGCAGCTTAGACCGGGCCAAGCTTTTGGTGAGCAATCAGCCCCAGCATTTT
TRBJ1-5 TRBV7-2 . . CASSLWADNQPQHF TGTGCCAGCAGCTTATGGGCAGACAATCAGCCCCAGCATTTT
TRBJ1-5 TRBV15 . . CATSRGPGVTQPQHF TGTGCCACCAGCAGAGGCCCAGGGGTAACTCAGCCCCAGCATTTT
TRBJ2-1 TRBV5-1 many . CASSFGRGPEQFF TGCGCCAGCAGCTTCGGTAGGGGACCTGAGCAGTTCTTC
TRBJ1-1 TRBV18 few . CASSPKEGVRDTEAFF TGTGCCAGCTCACCAAAAGAGGGGGTAAGGGACACTGAAGCTTTCTTT
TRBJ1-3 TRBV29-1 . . CSVVVGRGNTIYF TGCAGCGTCGTGGTGGGCCGCGGAAACACCATATATTTT
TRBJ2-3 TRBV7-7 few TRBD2 CASSPGLTYTDTQYF TGTGCCAGCAGCCCGGGACTAACCTACACAGATACGCAGTATTTT
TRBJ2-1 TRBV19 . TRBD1 CASSPNSQGVHEQFF TGTGCCAGTAGTCCTAACTCCCAGGGGGTCCATGAGCAGTTCTTC
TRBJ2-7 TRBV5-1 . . CASSLAPGDPYEQYF TGCGCCAGCAGCTTGGCCCCAGGGGACCCCTACGAGCAGTACTTC
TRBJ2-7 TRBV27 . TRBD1 CASSFFPGQGFVGQYF TGTGCCAGCAGTTTTTTCCCGGGACAGGGTTTTGTTGGGCAGTACTTC
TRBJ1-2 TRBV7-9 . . CASSLAAKGGYTF TGTGCCAGCAGCCTAGCAGCAAAGGGTGGCTACACCTTC
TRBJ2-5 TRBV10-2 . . CASSESTGAKTQYF TGCGCCAGCAGTGAGTCGACCGGGGCGAAGACCCAGTACTTC
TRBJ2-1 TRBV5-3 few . CARSLSLSGLWYNEQFF TGTGCCAGAAGCTTGTCCCTCAGCGGGCTATGGTACAATGAGCAGTTCTTC
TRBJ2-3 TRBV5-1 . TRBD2 CASNPSGSSADTQYF TGCGCCAGCAACCCTAGCGGGAGTTCAGCAGATACGCAGTATTTT
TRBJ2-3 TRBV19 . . CASSMFGGHRQTDTQYF TGTGCCAGTAGTATGTTTGGGGGACATAGACAAACAGATACGCAGTATTTT
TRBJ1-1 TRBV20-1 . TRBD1 CSATGGAEAFF TGCAGTGCTACAGGGGGCGCTGAAGCTTTCTTT
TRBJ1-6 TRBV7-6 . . CASSPSASLGSPLHF TGTGCCAGCAGCCCATCGGCCAGCTTGGGTTCACCCCTCCACTTT
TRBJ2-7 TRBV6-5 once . CASSYQGGEQYF TGTGCCAGCAGCTATCAGGGAGGCGAGCAGTACTTC
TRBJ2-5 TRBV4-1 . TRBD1 CASSSGQGGGETQYF TGCGCCAGCAGCTCAGGACAGGGAGGCGGAGAGACCCAGTACTTC
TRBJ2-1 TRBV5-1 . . CASKPRTSNEQFF TGCGCCAGCAAGCCCCGTACCTCCAATGAGCAGTTCTTC
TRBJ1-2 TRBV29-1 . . CSTRDGRNYGYTF TGCAGCACTCGGGACGGACGTAACTATGGCTACACCTTC
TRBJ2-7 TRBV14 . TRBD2 CASSQSGRGKSSYEQYF TGTGCCAGCAGCCAAAGCGGGAGGGGCAAGAGCTCCTACGAGCAGTACTTC
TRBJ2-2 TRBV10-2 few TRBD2 CASSVLAGGAGELFF TGCGCCAGCAGTGTTCTAGCGGGAGGGGCCGGGGAGCTGTTTTTT